The 8 T cell receptor beta chains below come from one sample, sequenced in a study of OX40 agonist ivuxolimab in advanced cancers. Assay: immunoSEQ multiplex PCR; the TCRdb copy retains only in-frame clones and omits some. The sample consists of some 77,000 clones, more than 80% of them appearing once. Sequencing used CD4+ or CD8+ T cells sorted from blood, obtained in a trial of the OX40 agonist ivuxolimab. These receptors all come from an adult with an advanced solid tumor such as melanoma, head and neck, liver or kidney cancer.

The genes are TRBV12-5 and TRBJ2-1, with a tentative D call TRBD2 (5 bases). V lost 7 bases to trimming and J lost 9 bases, with 13 bases between them. Germline loops: CDR1 LGHNT, CDR2 FRNRAP. The CDR3 covers 12 residues. CDR3 DNA: TGTGCTAGTGCAGAGGGAGTTAGTGAGCAGTTCTTC. It specifies CASAEGVSEQFF. The variable domain in full, completed from reference TRBV12-5 and TRBJ2-1, reads DARVTQTPRHKVTEMGQEVTMRCQPILGHNTVFWYRQTMMQGLELLAYFRNRAPLDDSGMPKDRFSAEMPDATLATLKIQPSEPRDSAVYFCASAEGVSEQFFGPGTRLTVL.

The V and J genes are TRBV7-9 and TRBJ2-7; no clear D. This CDR3 spans 14 amino acids. Trimming removed 2 bases from V and 3 bases from J, with 11 bases in between. Germline V lookup: CDR1 SEHNR, CDR2 FQNEAQ (reference sequence). The CDR3 region is CASSLPGPNYEQYF. The DNA for the CDR3 is TGTGCCAGCAGCTTACCAGGACCGAACTACGAGCAGTACTTC. The full variable domain, rest sourced from reference TRBV7-9 and TRBJ2-7, is DTGVSQNPRHKITKRGQNVTFRCDPISEHNRLYWYRQTLGQGPEFLTYFQNEAQLEKSRLLSDRFSAERPKGSFSTLEIQRTEQGDSAMYLCASSLPGPNYEQYFGPGTRLTVT.

This clone was found a few times. The V gene is TRBV6-6, the J gene TRBJ1-4; 8 positions match TRBD1. The germline CDR1 and CDR2 sequences are MNHNY and SVGAGI (reference sequence). V was clipped by 5 bases and J by 7 bases; unmatched bases: 6. This CDR3 region has 14 residues. DNA for the CDR3: TGTGCCAGCAGTGACAGGGGAGGAGGTGAAAAACTGTTTTTT. It translates to CASSDRGGGEKLFF.

The chain links TRBV28 to TRBJ2-5; possibly TRBD2 for D (6 bases). The V and J ends lost 9 bases and 4 bases respectively, with 24 bases between them. This CDR3 is 16 amino acids long. The V gene's germline CDR1 is MDHEN and CDR2 SYDVKM. In nucleotides, the CDR3 is TGTGCCAGTTCTTCCAGGGACTCCCTAAAAAGAGAGACCCAGTACTTC. It codes for CASSSRDSLKRETQYF.

The V call is TRBV5-1, the J call TRBJ2-5; D not certain. Trimming stripped 4 bases from V and 2 bases from J, with 6 bases between. The CDR3 totals 12 residues. Germline assignment: CDR1 SGHRS and CDR2 YFSETQ. CDR3 loop: CASSVSQETQYF. The CDR3 DNA is TGCGCCAGCAGCGTATCACAAGAGACCCAGTACTTC.

This clone was seen a few times. In DNA form, the CDR3 reads TGTGCCACCTCTAGTATTTTCTATGAGCAGTACTTC. Translated, it gives CATSSIFYEQYF. The chain recombines TRBV19 with TRBJ2-7; no firm D call. This CDR3 contains 12 residues. Germline V gives CDR1 LNHDA, CDR2 SQIVND (reference sequence). Trimming cost V 10 bases and J 7 bases, with 17 bases left between them. The whole variable domain, remainder taken from reference TRBV19 and TRBJ2-7, is DGGITQSPKYLFRKEGQNVTLSCEQNLNHDAMYWYRQDPGQGLRLIYYSQIVNDFQKGDIAEGYSVSREKKESFPLTVTSAQKNPTAFYLCATSSIFYEQYFGPGTRLTVT.

This chain links TRBV7-2 with TRBJ2-1, with 13 nucleotides matching TRBD2. CDR1 and CDR2 (germline): SGHTA, FQGNSA. Trimming cost V 4 bases and J 8 bases; bases outside gene matches: 8. This CDR3 contains 16 residues. CDR3 DNA: TGTGCCAGCAGCTCCTTGGGACTAGCGGGAATTCATGAGCAGTTCTTC. It specifies CASSSLGLAGIHEQFF.

V usage is TRBV6-5 and J usage is TRBJ2-5; D is undetermined. CDR1 and CDR2 from the germline V gene are MNHEY and SVGAGI. The CDR3 extends over 15 amino acids. The V end was cut by 0 bases, the J end by 2 bases, with 10 bases between. This chain's CDR3 is CASSYSGQKQETQYF. In DNA, the CDR3 is TGTGCCAGCAGTTACTCGGGTCAGAAACAAGAGACCCAGTACTTC.